The source of this TCR beta chain is a study of low-dose radiotherapy and immunotherapy resistance in tumors. TRAV- and TRBV-specific primers primed first-strand cDNA, covering alpha and beta chains. The authors ran about 20 PCR cycles to amplify TCRs with a constant-region primer and V-primer adapter. TCRdb re-called the reads with MiXCR, one entry per CDR3 protein. The table shows more than 30,000 distinct CDR3 sequences, with about 49% occurring only once. This clonotype was counted ten times or more. Described time point: after trial treatment. Documented treatment: LDRT plus nivolumab, ipilimumab, low-dose cyclophosphamide and aspirin (RACIN trial). Sequences were derived from PBMCs, sampled after low-dose radiotherapy plus immunotherapy. The TCR comes from a male donor with gallbladder cancer.

CDR3 region: CASSPLGDGYTF. CDR3 coding DNA: TGTGCCAGCAGCCCACTTGGGGATGGCTACACCTTC. The chain recombines TRBV7-9 with TRBJ1-2; D is unclear. This CDR3 comprises 12 residues. Germline-derived CDR1 and CDR2 are SEHNR and FQNEAQ (reference sequence). V lost 5 bases, J lost 6 bases, and 10 bases lay in between. The whole variable domain, filled in from reference TRBV7-9 and TRBJ1-2, reads DTGVSQNPRHKITKRGQNVTFRCDPISEHNRLYWYRQTLGQGPEFLTYFQNEAQLEKSRLLSDRFSAERPKGSFSTLEIQRTEQGDSAMYLCASSPLGDGYTFGSGTRLTVV.